What follows are 27 T cell receptor beta chains derived from one specimen sequenced in a study of shared clonotypes between healthy human individuals. Sequencing was performed with immunoSEQ multiplex PCR; in TCRdb, only in-frame clones are kept and a portion is missing. The table records some 2.1 million clones, roughly 96% of them present only once. The sample was naive CD4+ T cells sorted from blood. The subset here: CD45RA+ positively selected. Receptors originate from a man between 18 and 35 years old in good health.

The chain combines TRBV29-1 with TRBJ2-2; TRBD1 or TRBD2 may be the D gene (5 bases each). This CDR3 contains 13 residues. The germline V and J ends were trimmed by 6 bases and 4 bases, with 12 bases remaining between them. Germline CDR1 reads SQVTM; CDR2 reads ANQGSEA. CDR3 region: CSVAGTGTGELFF. CDR3 DNA sequence: TGCAGCGTGGCCGGGACGGGCACCGGGGAGCTGTTTTTT.

A word on this clone: Other DNA sequences in this sample translate to the same CDR3. The CDR3 DNA sequence: TGTGCCAGCAGCGTGACAGGGTATAATTCACCCCTCCACTTT. This translates into CASSVTGYNSPLHF. The V gene is TRBV9, the J gene TRBJ1-6, with TRBD1 matching over 7 bases. This CDR3 region has 14 residues. Germline assignment: CDR1 SGDLS and CDR2 YYNGEE. The V and J ends lost 2 bases and 4 bases, in that order; junction bases with no gene match: 0.

The V and J genes are TRBV6-5 and TRBJ2-1; TRBD2 might be the D (5 bases). The V gene lost 4 bases and the J gene lost 12 bases, with 13 bases spanning the gap. The germline V gene has CDR1 MNHEY and CDR2 SVGAGI. This CDR3 spans 12 amino acids. For the CDR3, the DNA is TGTGCCAGCAGTTCCCTCGGAGGACTGCAGTTCTTC. Translating it yields CASSSLGGLQFF.

V usage is TRBV7-8 and J usage is TRBJ1-2, with 7 bases that match TRBD1. Germline assignment: CDR1 SGHVS and CDR2 FQNEAQ. This CDR3 comprises 14 residues. The V segment lost 5 bases and the J segment 2 bases; nucleotides outside the gene matches: 5. In nucleotides, the CDR3 is TGTGCCAGCAGCCCCGGGACAGTCAACTATGGCTACACCTTC. This gives the protein CASSPGTVNYGYTF.

The gene calls are TRBV18 and TRBJ2-1, with a tentative D call TRBD2 (5 bases). The CDR3 loop spans 12 amino acids. Trimming left V 5 bases short and J 6 bases short, with 8 bases between. Per the germline V gene, CDR1 is KGHSH and CDR2 is LQKENI. For the CDR3, the DNA is TGTGCCAGCTCAGTACTAGTCAATGAGCAGTTCTTC. Residues: CASSVLVNEQFF.

The chain carries TRBV7-6 and TRBJ1-6; D unresolved. The V gene lost 5 bases and the J gene lost 7 bases, with 12 bases spanning the gap. Germline V gene data show CDR1 as SGHVS and CDR2 as FNYEAQ. The CDR3 length is 14 residues. CDR3 coding DNA: TGTGCCAGCAGCGTAGGGATAGAAAATTCACCCCTCCACTTT. Its translation: CASSVGIENSPLHF.

This chain joins TRBV29-1 and TRBJ2-7; possibly TRBD1 for D (6 bases). The CDR3 consists of 13 residues. Germline V gene data show CDR1 as SQVTM and CDR2 as ANQGSEA. The V end was cut by 4 bases, the J end by 2 bases, with 12 bases between. CDR3 loop: CSVVTGSPYEQYF. In DNA, the CDR3 is TGCAGCGTTGTGACAGGATCTCCCTACGAGCAGTACTTC.

The chain recombines TRBV7-2 with TRBJ2-7; 8 positions match TRBD2. The CDR3 totals 15 residues. Trimming removed 6 bases from V and 3 bases from J; junction bases left unmatched: 10. CDR1 and CDR2 (germline): SGHTA, FQGNSA. The CDR3 coding sequence is TGTGCCAGCAGTCCCTTAGGGCGGGAGGACTACGAGCAGTACTTC. Its protein is CASSPLGREDYEQYF. The full variable domain, rest sourced from reference TRBV7-2 and TRBJ2-7, is GAGVSQSPSNKVTEKGKDVELRCDPISGHTALYWYRQSLGQGLEFLIYFQGNSAPDKSGLPSDRFSAERTGGSVSTLTIQRTQQEDSAVYLCASSPLGREDYEQYFGPGTRLTVT.

The V and J genes are TRBV25-1 and TRBJ2-1; TRBD2 matches at 12 bases. CDR1 is MGHDK, CDR2 SYGVNS, per germline. With 2 bases clipped from V and 6 bases from J, the junction kept 2 bases outside the gene matches. The CDR3 length is 15 residues. The CDR3: CASSEGLAGTNEQFF. The CDR3 nucleotides are TGTGCCAGCAGTGAAGGACTAGCGGGGACCAATGAGCAGTTCTTC.

The chain joins TRBV29-1 to TRBJ1-1; the D gene is possibly TRBD1 (5 bases). The CDR3 contains 13 residues. V was cut by 3 bases and J by 11 bases, with 19 bases left in between. Germline CDR1 SQVTM, CDR2 ANQGSEA. CDR3 amino acids: CSVEGLYSGRAFF. DNA for the CDR3: TGCAGCGTTGAGGGTCTCTACTCAGGGCGGGCTTTCTTT.

The chain joins TRBV5-4 to TRBJ1-4; a weak D match, TRBD1 (6 bases). CDR1 and CDR2 from the germline V gene are SGHNT and YYREEE (reference sequence). This CDR3 spans 14 amino acids. Trimming cost V 3 bases and J 5 bases, with 11 bases left between them. The DNA for the CDR3 is TGTGCCAGCAGCTCAGGGGATTTGAATGAAAAACTGTTTTTT. Residues: CASSSGDLNEKLFF.

This chain joins TRBV12-1 and TRBJ2-5; the table's D gene call, TRBD1, was not cross checked with the DNA. TRBV12-1 is a known pseudogene. The CDR3 contains 14 residues. The CDR3 is CASSRLGRDETQYF. CDR3 nucleotide sequence: TGTGCCAGCAGCCGACTCGGCAGGGATGAGACCCAGTACTTC.

The chain uses TRBV19 and TRBJ1-6, with 9 bases identical to TRBD1. V was pared by 7 bases and J by 7 bases, with 5 bases of the junction left unmatched. Per the germline V gene, CDR1 is LNHDA and CDR2 is SQIVND (reference sequence). The CDR3 consists of 14 residues. The CDR3: CASNSDRGNSPLHF. The CDR3 region has the DNA TGTGCCAGTAACTCGGACAGGGGAAATTCACCCCTCCACTTT. Full variable domain (remainder filled in from reference TRBV19 and TRBJ1-6): DGGITQSPKYLFRKEGQNVTLSCEQNLNHDAMYWYRQDPGQGLRLIYYSQIVNDFQKGDIAEGYSVSREKKESFPLTVTSAQKNPTAFYLCASNSDRGNSPLHFGNGTRLTVT.

For this clone: This same CDR3 is encoded by further DNA sequences in the sample. The chain links TRBV7-2 to TRBJ2-1; D remains ambiguous. This CDR3 is 14 amino acids long. The germline gives CDR1 SGHTA, CDR2 FQGNSA. The germline V and J ends were trimmed by 5 bases and 0 bases, with 8 bases remaining between them. Here the CDR3 reads CASSPGGSYNEQFF. DNA of the CDR3: TGTGCCAGCAGCCCAGGTGGCTCCTACAATGAGCAGTTCTTC.

The chain is built from TRBV10-3 and TRBJ1-6; D possibly corresponds to TRBD1 (5 bases). V lost 11 bases and J lost 6, with 14 bases in between. The germline gives CDR1 ENHRY, CDR2 SYGVKD. The CDR3 runs to 13 residues. The CDR3 reads CAGRQGSNSPLHF. In DNA, the CDR3 is TGTGCCGGGCGGCAGGGCTCTAATTCACCCCTCCACTTT.

This chain joins TRBV10-1 and TRBJ1-1; D unclear. The length of the CDR3 is 13 residues. The germline CDR1 and CDR2 sequences are WNHNN and SYGVQD (reference sequence). Trimming stripped 6 bases from V and 7 bases from J, with 15 bases between. The chain's CDR3 is CASRNSYRDEAFF. The CDR3 DNA sequence: TGCGCCAGCAGGAATTCTTATAGGGATGAAGCTTTCTTT.

The chain joins TRBV7-9 to TRBJ2-3; D is perhaps TRBD1 (6 bases). The CDR3 is made up of 15 amino acids. Trimming stripped 4 bases from V and 2 bases from J, with 13 bases between. Germline V gene lookup returns CDR1 SEHNR and CDR2 FQNEAQ (reference sequence). CDR3 nucleotide sequence: TGTGCCAGCAGCTCCCCAGGGGCTGTCACAGATACGCAGTATTTT. The encoded protein is CASSSPGAVTDTQYF.

This clone was detected once. This rearrangement joins TRBV9 to TRBJ2-7; D unclear. V was clipped by 4 bases and J by 2 bases, with 13 bases between them. This CDR3 has 14 residues. CDR1 SGDLS and CDR2 YYNGEE come from the germline V gene. The CDR3 nucleotides read TGTGCCAGCAGCTCCCGGACCGCGGCCTACGAGCAGTACTTC. This encodes CASSSRTAAYEQYF.

The J gene is TRBJ1-5, the V gene TRBV5-4, with 12 bases identical to TRBD1. Germline CDR1 is SGHNT and CDR2 is YYREEE (reference sequence). The CDR3 runs 17 residues. V dropped 2 bases and J dropped 6; count of bases not matched to a gene: 9. This CDR3 reads CASSFGTGGAGGQPQHF. CDR3 in DNA: TGTGCCAGCAGCTTTGGGACAGGGGGCGCCGGGGGTCAGCCCCAGCATTTT.

The chain couples TRBV2 to TRBJ2-7; 7 bases line up with TRBD1. Trimming at V came to 8 bases and at J to 1 base, leaving 2 bases not matched to a gene. Germline V gene data show CDR1 as SNHLY and CDR2 as FYNNEI. There are 12 residues in the CDR3. The CDR3 loop is CASDRVSYEQYF. The DNA of the CDR3 is TGTGCCAGCGACAGGGTATCCTACGAGCAGTACTTC.

V usage is TRBV28 and J usage is TRBJ2-7, with 8 bases aligning to TRBD2. This CDR3 has 15 residues. Germline V lookup: CDR1 MDHEN, CDR2 SYDVKM. The V segment lost 6 bases and the J segment 2 bases; nucleotides outside the gene matches: 9. This chain's CDR3 is CASSSREGGTYEQYF. The CDR3 DNA reads as TGTGCCAGCAGCTCCCGGGAGGGTGGGACCTACGAGCAGTACTTC. Based on the CDR3 plus reference TRBV28 and TRBJ2-7, the full variable domain is DVKVTQSSRYLVKRTGEKVFLECVQDMDHENMFWYRQDPGLGLRLIYFSYDVKMKEKGDIPEGYSVSREKKERFSLILESASTNQTSMYLCASSSREGGTYEQYFGPGTRLTVT.

Only one count was recorded for this clone. The rearrangement joins TRBV19 to TRBJ1-3; D is uncertain. The CDR3 is 14 residues long. Germline V gives CDR1 LNHDA, CDR2 SQIVND (reference sequence). Trimming removed 5 bases from V and 2 bases from J, with 10 bases in between. In DNA, the CDR3 is TGTGCCAGTAGTCGGGCGGATACTGGAAACACCATATATTTT. Translation gives CASSRADTGNTIYF.

The chain recombines TRBV6-1 with TRBJ2-3; TRBD1 might be the D (6 bases). The CDR3 covers 15 residues. CDR1 is MNHNS and CDR2 is SASEGT in the germline V gene. V dropped 7 bases and J dropped 0 bases, with 14 bases sitting between them. CDR3 nucleotides: TGTGCCAGCATACAGGGATTCGCTAGCACAGATACGCAGTATTTT. It translates to CASIQGFASTDTQYF.

The V call is TRBV7-2, the J call TRBJ2-5; 8 nucleotides align to TRBD2. V was pared by 2 bases and J by 5 bases, with 10 bases of the junction left unmatched. Germline V gene sequence: CDR1 SGHTA, CDR2 FQGNSA. The CDR3 covers 16 residues. The CDR3 reads CASSLTFMGLGETQYF. DNA for the CDR3: TGTGCCAGCAGCTTAACATTTATGGGACTAGGGGAGACCCAGTACTTC.

The rearrangement uses TRBV6-4 and TRBJ2-5; 9 positions match TRBD1. This CDR3 comprises 13 residues. Trimming at V came to 5 bases and at J to 5 bases, leaving 3 bases not matched to a gene. Germline assignment: CDR1 MRHNA and CDR2 SNTAGT. This CDR3 reads CASSKTGGETQYF. The CDR3, as DNA: TGTGCCAGCAGTAAGACAGGGGGGGAGACCCAGTACTTC.

The rearrangement joins TRBV5-1 to TRBJ1-1, with 7 bases identical to TRBD1. The CDR3 loop spans 13 amino acids. The germline V gene has CDR1 SGHRS and CDR2 YFSETQ. The ends lost 4 bases at V and 7 bases at J; junction bases unmatched: 7. CDR3 residues: CASSVRGASEAFF. The CDR3 region has the DNA TGCGCCAGCAGCGTCAGGGGGGCGAGTGAAGCTTTCTTT.

The chain is built from TRBV4-1 and TRBJ2-5; D gene unclear. Deletions cut 1 base from V and 2 bases from J, with 8 bases between. The CDR3 consists of 14 residues. The germline gives CDR1 MGHRA, CDR2 YSYEKL. In DNA form, the CDR3 reads TGCGCCAGCAGCCAAGCGTCCAGGCAAGAGACCCAGTACTTC. Residues: CASSQASRQETQYF.